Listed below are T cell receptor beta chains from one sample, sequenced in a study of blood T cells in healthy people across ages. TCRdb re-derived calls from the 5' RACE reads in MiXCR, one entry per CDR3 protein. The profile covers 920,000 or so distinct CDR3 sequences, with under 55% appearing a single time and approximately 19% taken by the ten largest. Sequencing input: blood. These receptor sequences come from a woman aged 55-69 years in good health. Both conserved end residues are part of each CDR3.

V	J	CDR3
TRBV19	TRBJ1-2	CASSIDLEGRPTF
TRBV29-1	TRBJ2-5	CSVVKDQAQYF
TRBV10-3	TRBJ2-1	CAATSTSGSSYNEQFF
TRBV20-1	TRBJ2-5	CSAEPTGTGRETQYF
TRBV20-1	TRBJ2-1	CSASGASGFYNEQFF
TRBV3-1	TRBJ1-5	CASSQDYGDQPQHF
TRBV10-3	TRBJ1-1	CAMGQGKGTEAFF
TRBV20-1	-	CSARTLAGTYEQYF
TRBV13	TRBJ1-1	CASSLGGGGAEAFF
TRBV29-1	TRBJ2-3	CSVIEGSDTQYF
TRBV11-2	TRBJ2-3	CASSLIRERYTQYF
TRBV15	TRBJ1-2	CATSRDPGANYGYTF
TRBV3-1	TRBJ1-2	CASSQDGPAWDGYTF
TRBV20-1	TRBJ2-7	CSAPGNRALISYEQYF
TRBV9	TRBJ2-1	CASSVVSGKAREQFF
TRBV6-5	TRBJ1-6	CASRQNPANSPLHF
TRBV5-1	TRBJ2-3	CASSFVQVASTDTQYF
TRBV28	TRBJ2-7	CASSPVLAGHYEQYF
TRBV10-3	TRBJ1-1	CAISEPTGGFNEAFF
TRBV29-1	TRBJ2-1	CSVASYNEQFF
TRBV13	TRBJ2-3	CASSLAAGGLTDTQYF
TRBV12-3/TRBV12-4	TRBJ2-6	CASSLEAGLGSGANVLTF
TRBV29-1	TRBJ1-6	CSVGQGGGSPPHF
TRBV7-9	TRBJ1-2	CASSPPQVNYGYTF
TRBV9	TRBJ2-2	CASSVAGTSSTGELFF
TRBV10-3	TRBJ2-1	CAISESVGFNNEQFF
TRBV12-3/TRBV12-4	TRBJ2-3	CASSPTANAGDTQYF
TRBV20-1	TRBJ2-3	CSAQPGQGTDTQYF